This entry lists 12 T cell receptor beta chains sequenced from one sample in a study of cytomegalovirus exposure and HLA in healthy donors. The PCR used 60 Vbeta and 13 Jbeta primers. Clones were sequenced by immunoSEQ multiplex PCR, and TCRdb holds only the in-frame ones, with some missing. The sample lists about 160,000 clones; approximately 82% were seen once. The sample consisted of PBMCs. Receptors originate from a male donor in good health and CMV-seronegative.

This clone came up once. The CDR3 loop is CASSTDRVLAYEQYF. CDR3 bases: TGTGCCAGCAGCACCGACAGGGTACTCGCCTACGAGCAGTACTTC. The chain recombines TRBV28 with TRBJ2-5; TRBD1 matches at 7 bases. The closer fit of TRBJ2-7 to the DNA end suggests the J call may be wrong. The CDR3 is made up of 15 amino acids. Looked up from germline, CDR1 is MDHEN and CDR2 is SYDVKM.

V gene TRBV6-6 combines with J gene TRBJ2-2, with a weak D call TRBD1 (6 bases). Per the germline V gene, CDR1 is MNHNY and CDR2 is SVGAGI (reference sequence). Trimming took 0 bases from V and 8 from J, leaving 10 bases between them. The CDR3 consists of 14 residues. The DNA for the CDR3 is TGTGCCAGCAGTTACTCGAGAGGGGGAGGGGAGCTGTTTTTT. This gives the protein CASSYSRGGGELFF.

Concerning this clone: At the DNA level, this CDR3 is encoded by other sequences in the same sample as well. The chain employs TRBV30 and TRBJ1-5, with 7 bases identical to TRBD1. Trimming cost V 2 bases and J 2 bases; bases outside gene matches: 0. The CDR3 consists of 13 residues. From germline, CDR1 is GTSNPN and CDR2 SVGIG (reference sequence). CDR3 DNA sequence: TGTGCCTGGAGTACAGGGGGCAATCAGCCCCAGCATTTT. This codes for CAWSTGGNQPQHF.

The chain couples TRBV19 to TRBJ1-5; tentatively, D is TRBD1 (5 bases). The CDR3 totals 13 residues. The germline V and J ends were trimmed by 6 bases and 7 bases, with 13 bases remaining between them. Looked up from germline, CDR1 is LNHDA and CDR2 is SQIVND (reference sequence). The CDR3 spells CASRVRGGQPQHF. The CDR3 DNA sequence: TGTGCCAGTAGAGTCCGGGGGGGACAGCCCCAGCATTTT.

The V and J genes are TRBV7-6 and TRBJ1-5; D is unresolved. CDR1 and CDR2 (germline): SGHVS, FNYEAQ. This CDR3 region has 15 residues. Trimming shortened V by 5 bases and J by 0 bases, and 11 bases separated the two germline ends. The CDR3: CASSPGGFSNQPQHF. The DNA of the CDR3 is TGTGCCAGCAGCCCGGGAGGATTTAGCAATCAGCCCCAGCATTTT. The entire variable domain, with the rest obtained from reference TRBV7-6 and TRBJ1-5, is as follows: GAGVSQSPRYKVTKRGQDVALRCDPISGHVSLYWYRQALGQGPEFLTYFNYEAQQDKSGLPNDRFSAERPEGSISTLTIQRTEQRDSAMYRCASSPGGFSNQPQHFGDGTRLSIL.

As regards this clone: Sequence at one end of the junction differs from germline and may be a read error. The genes are TRBV4-1 and TRBJ1-2, with 7 bases that match TRBD1. In germline, CDR1 is MGHRA, CDR2 YSYEKL. The CDR3 extends over 14 amino acids. CDR3 nucleotide sequence: TGCGCCAGCGGCCAAGGGACAGCTAACTATGGCTACACCTTC. It codes for CASGQGTANYGYTF.

The sample holds a few counts of this clone. The rearrangement joins TRBV21-1 to TRBJ1-1; no check of the table's D call, TRBD1, against the DNA was made. TRBV21-1 constitutes a pseudogene. The CDR3 is made up of 15 amino acids. The CDR3 loop reads CASSARQGVNTEAFF. The CDR3 DNA reads as TGTGCCAGCAGCGCACGACAGGGTGTGAACACTGAAGCTTTCTTT.

V and J are TRBV2 and TRBJ1-2; 10 nucleotides agree with TRBD1. From germline, CDR1 is SNHLY and CDR2 FYNNEI. Unmatched junction bases numbered 7, after V lost 4 bases and J lost 8 bases. The CDR3 consists of 14 residues. CDR3 loop: CASSVGTGAGGYTF. The CDR3 coding sequence is TGTGCCAGCAGTGTCGGGACAGGGGCAGGAGGCTACACCTTC.

The chain joins TRBV7-2 to TRBJ2-7; 8 bases are shared with TRBD1. Germline CDR1 SGHTA, CDR2 FQGNSA. This CDR3 is 14 amino acids long. The trim removed 5 bases at V and 4 bases at J, leaving 7 bases unmatched. The CDR3 is CASSTRDRPYEQYF. CDR3 coding DNA: TGTGCCAGCAGCACCCGGGACAGGCCTTACGAGCAGTACTTC. Combining the CDR3 with reference TRBV7-2 and TRBJ2-7 gives the whole variable domain GAGVSQSPSNKVTEKGKDVELRCDPISGHTALYWYRQSLGQGLEFLIYFQGNSAPDKSGLPSDRFSAERTGGSVSTLTIQRTQQEDSAVYLCASSTRDRPYEQYFGPGTRLTVT.

This rearrangement joins TRBV7-2 to TRBJ2-4; 8 positions agree with TRBD2. Per germline, CDR1 SGHTA and CDR2 FQGNSA. The CDR3 extends over 18 amino acids. The trim removed 5 bases at V and 9 bases at J, leaving 21 bases unmatched. The CDR3 region has the DNA TGTGCCAGCAGCCCCGGGGGGGCTAGCGGATACAATCGGGGCATTCAGTACTTC. Translating gives CASSPGGASGYNRGIQYF.

About this clone: This sample includes further DNA sequences coding for the same CDR3. This rearrangement joins TRBV30 to TRBJ2-7; TRBD1 matches 8 bases. The length of the CDR3 is 14 residues. The ends lost 3 bases at V and 2 bases at J; junction bases unmatched: 6. The germline V gene has CDR1 GTSNPN and CDR2 SVGIG (reference sequence). This chain's CDR3 is CAWRGTGQPYEQYF. The CDR3 DNA follows: TGTGCCTGGAGGGGGACAGGTCAACCCTACGAGCAGTACTTC. The full variable domain, in which reference TRBV30 and TRBJ2-7 provide the parts outside the CDR3, is SQTIHQWPATLVQPVGSPLSLECTVEGTSNPNLYWYRQAAGRGLQLLFYSVGIGQISSEVPQNLSASRPQDRQFILSSKKLLLSDSGFYLCAWRGTGQPYEQYFGPGTRLTVT.

With respect to this clone: The sample contains more than one DNA sequence encoding this CDR3. This chain uses TRBV19 with TRBJ1-1; D uncertain. The CDR3 is 12 residues long. The V gene's germline CDR1 is LNHDA and CDR2 SQIVND (reference sequence). V was trimmed by 1 base and J by 4 bases, leaving 4 bases between them. CDR3: CASSIGATEAFF. The DNA for the CDR3 is TGTGCCAGTAGTATAGGCGCCACTGAAGCTTTCTTT.